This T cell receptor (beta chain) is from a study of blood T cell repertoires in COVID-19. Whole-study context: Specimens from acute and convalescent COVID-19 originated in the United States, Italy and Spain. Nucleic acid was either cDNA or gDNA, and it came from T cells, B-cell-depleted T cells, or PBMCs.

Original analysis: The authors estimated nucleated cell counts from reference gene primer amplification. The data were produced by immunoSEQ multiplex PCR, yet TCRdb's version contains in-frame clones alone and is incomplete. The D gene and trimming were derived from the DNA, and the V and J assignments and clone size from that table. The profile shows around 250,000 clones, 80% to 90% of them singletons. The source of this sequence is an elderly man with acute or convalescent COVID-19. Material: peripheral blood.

The CDR3 here is CASSINGVSGANVLTF. The CDR3 bases are TGTGCCAGTAGTATCAACGGAGTGTCTGGGGCCAACGTCCTGACTTTC. V usage is TRBV19 and J usage is TRBJ2-6; D is uncertain. V gave up 3 bases and J gave up 1 base, with 10 bases separating them. Germline V lookup: CDR1 LNHDA, CDR2 SQIVND (reference sequence). This CDR3 spans 16 amino acids.